The 13 T cell receptor beta chains reported below all come from one sample, sequenced in a study of blood T cell repertoires in COVID-19. Generated by immunoSEQ multiplex PCR, the TCRdb table keeps only in-frame clones and is missing some. The sample shows about 140,000 clones, approximately 88% of them seen only once. Specimen: peripheral blood. These receptors originate from a man between 65 and 80 years old with acute or convalescent COVID-19.

The rearrangement links TRBV28 to TRBJ2-1, with a possible D match to TRBD2 (7 bases). The CDR3 has 15 residues. The germline gives CDR1 MDHEN, CDR2 SYDVKM. Trimming shortened V by 2 bases and J by 10 bases, and 18 bases separated the two germline ends. CDR3 protein: CASSLGGGVTSEQFF. CDR3 coding DNA: TGTGCCAGCAGTTTAGGAGGGGGGGTTACAAGCGAGCAGTTCTTC.

The chain couples TRBV10-1 to TRBJ2-1, with 14 nucleotides matching TRBD2. The junction had 19 bases not matched to a gene; V was cut back by 3 bases and J by 9 bases. Germline values: CDR1 WNHNN, CDR2 SYGVQD (reference sequence). CDR3 length: 20 amino acids. CDR3 coding DNA: TGCGCCAGCAGTGAAAGGGGACTAGCGGGAGTATGGACACAGCGGGGTGAGCAGTTCTTC. Translated, it gives CASSERGLAGVWTQRGEQFF.

The chain has TRBV6-6 and TRBJ2-7, with 13 positions matching TRBD2. With 5 bases clipped from V and 6 bases from J, the junction kept 10 bases outside the gene matches. The length of the CDR3 is 16 residues. Germline values: CDR1 MNHNY, CDR2 SVGAGI (reference sequence). In DNA form, the CDR3 reads TGTGCCAGCAGTCCAAGACTAGCGGGAGGCCAATTCGAGCAGTACTTC. Its protein is CASSPRLAGGQFEQYF.

This sequence joins TRBV2 and TRBJ2-7; 7 bases are shared with TRBD2. The CDR3 loop spans 14 amino acids. Germline V CDR1 and CDR2: SNHLY, FYNNEI. The V and J ends lost 2 bases and 5 bases, in that order; junction bases with no gene match: 6. The CDR3 spells CASSESGTINEQYF. As DNA, the CDR3 is TGTGCCAGCAGTGAATCGGGGACTATTAACGAGCAGTACTTC.

This chain links TRBV7-8 with TRBJ1-1; 7 bases fit TRBD1. Germline CDR1 is SGHVS and CDR2 is FQNEAQ. After removal of 1 base from V and 11 bases from J, the junction contained 13 bases not matched to a gene. CDR3 length: 15 amino acids. CDR3 nucleotides: TGTGCCAGCAGCTTAGGTAGCCAAGACAGGGCCCGTGCTTTCTTT. Translation: CASSLGSQDRARAFF.

The chain carries TRBV24-1 and TRBJ2-3; TRBD2 aligns across 7 bases. This CDR3 is 16 amino acids long. The V segment lost 4 bases and the J segment 5 bases; nucleotides outside the gene matches: 11. Germline CDR1 reads KGHDR; CDR2 reads SFDVKD. The CDR3 sequence: CATSEGILAGLDTQYF. In nucleotides, the CDR3 is TGTGCCACCAGTGAGGGTATTTTAGCGGGCCTAGATACGCAGTATTTT.

This clone was seen only once. V usage is TRBV25-1 and J usage is TRBJ2-2, with 9 positions matching TRBD2. Germline CDR1 reads MGHDK; CDR2 reads SYGVNS. The CDR3 covers 15 residues. Trimming took 6 bases from V and 3 from J; bases not matched to a gene: 5. The CDR3 nucleotides are TGTGCCAGCAGGGTAGCGGGAGCAGACACCGGGGAGCTGTTTTTT. Amino acid sequence: CASRVAGADTGELFF.

The V and J genes are TRBV11-2 and TRBJ2-4; D is perhaps TRBD1 (5 bases). The CDR3 is 14 residues long. Germline V CDR1 and CDR2: SGHAT, FQNNGV. V was trimmed by 3 bases and J by 1 base, leaving 7 bases between them. The CDR3 reads CASSFQGAKNIQYF. The CDR3 DNA sequence: TGTGCCAGCAGCTTTCAGGGCGCCAAAAACATTCAGTACTTC.

The CDR3 DNA follows: TGTGCCAGCCGGGACAGGGGGAGCTCCTACGAGCAGTACTTC. Translating gives CASRDRGSSYEQYF. This chain connects TRBV28 to TRBJ2-7, with 11 positions matching TRBD1. The CDR3 covers 14 residues. V lost 8 bases to trimming and J lost 0 bases; unmatched junction nucleotides: 3. Germline V CDR1 and CDR2: MDHEN, SYDVKM.

The gene calls are TRBV19 and TRBJ2-4, with 8 bases identical to TRBD1. Germline trimming cut 5 bases from V and 0 bases from J; bases unmatched to any gene: 6. The CDR3 loop spans 16 amino acids. CDR1 is LNHDA and CDR2 is SQIVND in the germline V gene (reference sequence). The CDR3 sequence is CASSHGQGRAKNIQYF. For the CDR3, the DNA is TGTGCCAGTAGTCACGGACAGGGAAGAGCCAAAAACATTCAGTACTTC.

This sequence joins TRBV5-4 and TRBJ2-5; TRBD1 matches at 7 bases. V shed 4 bases, J shed 5 bases, and the junction held 11 bases outside the gene matches. The CDR3 is 15 amino acids. CDR1 is SGHNT, CDR2 YYREEE, per germline (reference sequence). The CDR3 bases are TGTGCCAGCAGCGGCCGACAGGGCGGTCGGGAGACCCAGTACTTC. It yields the protein CASSGRQGGRETQYF.

The rearrangement links TRBV7-8 to TRBJ2-6; D remains ambiguous. V dropped 5 bases and J dropped 2 bases, with 4 bases sitting between them. The CDR3 spans 13 residues. Germline CDR1 reads SGHVS; CDR2 reads FQNEAQ. CDR3 in DNA: TGTGCCAGCAGCCCCACTGGGGCCAACGTCCTGACTTTC. Translation gives CASSPTGANVLTF.

The V and J genes are TRBV3-1 (or the pseudogene TRBV3-2) and TRBJ2-2, with 10 bases lining up with TRBD2. The CDR3 sequence is 15 residues long. Losses at the gene ends were 3 bases for V and 7 bases for J; bases not matched to a gene: 5. Per the germline V gene, CDR1 is LGHDT and CDR2 is YNNKEL (reference sequence). This chain's CDR3 is CASSQLAGADGELFF. In nucleotides, the CDR3 is TGTGCCAGCAGCCAGCTAGCGGGAGCTGACGGGGAGCTGTTTTTT.